The next 23 T cell receptor beta chains were all read from a single sample in a study of T cell responses to AZD1222 COVID-19 vaccine. Libraries were prepared by immunoSEQ multiplex PCR; TCRdb keeps only in-frame clonotypes and omits some of them. Counted here are approximately 96,000 clones, around nine tenths occurring once; the ten biggest clones make up 11%. The material was peripheral blood, obtained 28 days after the second AZD1222 dose. The receptors derive from an adult who received the AZD1222 COVID-19 vaccine.

This chain links TRBV18 with TRBJ2-6, with 11 positions matching TRBD1. Germline CDR1 reads KGHSH; CDR2 reads LQKENI. Trimming took 4 bases from V and 0 from J; bases not matched to a gene: 2. This CDR3 region has 17 residues. Here the CDR3 reads CASSQGTGGSGANVLTF. As DNA, the CDR3 is TGTGCCAGCTCACAAGGGACAGGGGGCTCTGGGGCCAACGTCCTGACTTTC.

The genes are TRBV10-2 and TRBJ2-1; perhaps TRBD1 as D (5 bases). The V end was cut by 5 bases, the J end by 7 bases, with 12 bases between. The CDR3 covers 13 residues. CDR1 and CDR2 (germline): WSHSY, SAAADI. CDR3 in DNA: TGCGCCAGCAGTAACCTTGGGGCAAATGAGCAGTTCTTC. This sequence encodes CASSNLGANEQFF.

The chain joins TRBV2 to TRBJ2-1; 9 bases align to TRBD2. V gave up 5 bases and J gave up 12 bases; unmatched junction bases: 14. Germline lookup yields CDR1 SNHLY and CDR2 FYNNEI. The CDR3 has 15 residues. CDR3 residues: CASSREGLATLLQFF. For the CDR3, the DNA is TGTGCCAGCAGTCGGGAGGGACTAGCCACTTTATTGCAGTTCTTC.

V gene TRBV19 combines with J gene TRBJ1-1; 7 nucleotides align to TRBD1. In germline, CDR1 is LNHDA, CDR2 SQIVND (reference sequence). CDR3 length: 15 amino acids. The V segment lost 4 bases and the J segment 1 base; nucleotides outside the gene matches: 6. The CDR3 spells CASSRQGQTNTEAFF. The DNA of the CDR3 is TGTGCCAGTAGTAGGCAGGGACAGACGAACACTGAAGCTTTCTTT.

The V call is TRBV6-5, the J call TRBJ1-4; perhaps TRBD1 as D (5 bases). The CDR3 loop spans 13 amino acids. Trimming stripped 7 bases from V and 8 bases from J, with 14 bases between. Germline V gives CDR1 MNHEY, CDR2 SVGAGI. The CDR3 region has the DNA TGTGCCAGCAAGATAGGAGGGGACGAAAAACTGTTTTTT. This sequence encodes CASKIGGDEKLFF.

V usage is TRBV19 and J usage is TRBJ2-1; 8 bases fit TRBD2. Losses at the gene ends were 7 bases for V and 4 bases for J; bases not matched to a gene: 9. This CDR3 has 15 residues. CDR1 and CDR2 (germline): LNHDA, SQIVND (reference sequence). The CDR3 reads CASTQLAGWYNEQFF. The CDR3 nucleotides read TGTGCCAGTACTCAGCTAGCGGGTTGGTACAATGAGCAGTTCTTC.

The CDR3 DNA reads TGTGCCAGCAGCCCCACCGGGACTAGCGTGGGGATAGATACGCAGTATTTT. The encoded protein is CASSPTGTSVGIDTQYF. This chain links TRBV28 with TRBJ2-3; 10 nucleotides align to TRBD2. From germline, CDR1 is MDHEN and CDR2 SYDVKM. Trimming at V came to 6 bases and at J to 5 bases, leaving 14 bases not matched to a gene. The length of the CDR3 is 17 residues.

The chain joins TRBV27 to TRBJ1-2; the D gene is possibly TRBD1 (6 bases). From germline, CDR1 is MNHEY and CDR2 SMNVEV (reference sequence). V was trimmed by 4 bases and J by 7 bases, leaving 16 bases between them. This CDR3 has 14 amino acids. The CDR3 is CASSSQGRTFGYTF. The DNA for the CDR3 is TGTGCCAGCAGTTCCCAGGGGAGGACTTTTGGCTACACCTTC.

The chain employs TRBV4-2 and TRBJ1-1; a weak D match, TRBD1 (6 bases). Germline V gene sequence: CDR1 LGHNA, CDR2 YNFKEQ. Trimming removed 1 base at V and 1 base at J, with 13 bases between. The CDR3 runs to 16 residues. The CDR3 reads CASSQVETGTNTEAFF. In nucleotides, the CDR3 is TGTGCCAGCAGCCAAGTGGAGACAGGTACGAACACTGAAGCTTTCTTT.

CDR3 in amino acids: CAWSPRPNSGNTIYF. The CDR3 bases are TGTGCCTGGAGTCCTCGACCCAATTCTGGAAACACCATATATTTT. The V and J genes are TRBV30 and TRBJ1-3; D ambiguous. Germline V gene lookup returns CDR1 GTSNPN and CDR2 SVGIG (reference sequence). The CDR3 consists of 15 residues. Trimming removed 2 bases at V and 1 base at J, with 12 bases between.

The gene calls are TRBV28 and TRBJ2-7; 7 nucleotides line up with TRBD1. The V gene end was trimmed by 6 bases and the J gene end by 0 bases; junction bases not matched to a gene: 11. This CDR3 has 16 amino acids. Per germline, CDR1 MDHEN and CDR2 SYDVKM. CDR3 bases: TGTGCCAGCAGCTCTTTCCTCGGACAGGCCTCCTACGAGCAGTACTTC. Amino acids: CASSSFLGQASYEQYF.

V is TRBV6-2 or TRBV6-3 and J is TRBJ1-5; D unresolved. CDR1 and CDR2 (germline): MNHEY, SVGEGT. This CDR3 region has 12 residues. V was cut by 4 bases and J by 6 bases, with 7 bases left in between. The DNA of the CDR3 is TGTGCCAGCAGTTCCCAGTTTCAGCCCCAGCATTTT. Encoded protein: CASSSQFQPQHF.

This chain links TRBV7-3 with TRBJ1-3; no clear D gene. The CDR3 consists of 15 residues. In germline, CDR1 is SGHTA, CDR2 FQGTGA. The V end lost 4 bases, the J end lost 4 bases, and 14 bases lay between the germline ends. The CDR3 region is CASSSKPDPGNTIYF. CDR3 nucleotides: TGTGCCAGCAGCTCAAAGCCAGACCCGGGAAACACCATATATTTT.

The chain recombines TRBV5-1 with TRBJ2-3; TRBD2 matches at 9 bases. The CDR3 loop spans 22 amino acids. J was trimmed by 6 bases and V by 0 bases; bases with no gene match: 26. Germline lookup yields CDR1 SGHRS and CDR2 YFSETQ. The CDR3 reads CASSLGFSGTSYDSITTDTQYF. CDR3 sequence (DNA): TGCGCCAGCAGCTTGGGGTTTTCCGGGACTAGCTACGACTCCATAACCACGGATACGCAGTATTTT.

The chain has TRBV2 and TRBJ2-5; 7 positions agree with TRBD1. CDR3 length equals 15 residues. Germline values: CDR1 SNHLY, CDR2 FYNNEI. The V segment lost 6 bases and the J segment 5 bases; nucleotides outside the gene matches: 12. Written as DNA, the CDR3 is TGTGCCAGCAGCCTTAGTAGGGGGCCGGGGGAGACCCAGTACTTC. It yields the protein CASSLSRGPGETQYF.

This clone was picked up a small number of times. This chain uses TRBV27 with TRBJ1-1; tentative D call: TRBD1 (5 bases). Looked up from germline, CDR1 is MNHEY and CDR2 is SMNVEV (reference sequence). Trimming removed 1 base at V and 2 bases at J, with 5 bases between. The CDR3 has 13 amino acids. Here the CDR3 reads CASSLWDNTEAFF. In DNA, the CDR3 is TGTGCCAGCAGTTTATGGGACAACACTGAAGCTTTCTTT.

The chain couples TRBV3-1 (or the pseudogene TRBV3-2) to TRBJ1-4, with D tentatively TRBD1 (5 bases). This CDR3 region has 16 residues. Germline CDR1 LGHDT, CDR2 YNNKEL (reference sequence). V was trimmed by 1 base and J by 7 bases, leaving 16 bases between them. The CDR3 DNA reads as TGTGCCAGCAGCCAAGCTCAAGGGGTGGGAGGTGAAAAACTGTTTTTT. Translation: CASSQAQGVGGEKLFF.

The rearrangement joins TRBV2 to TRBJ1-1; D gene unclear. There are 13 residues in the CDR3. Germline assignment: CDR1 SNHLY and CDR2 FYNNEI. The ends were cut back, 5 bases at V and 8 bases at J, with 15 bases in the middle. The CDR3 reads CASSSSSSSEAFF. The CDR3 nucleotides are TGTGCCAGCAGTTCCTCTTCGTCGTCGGAAGCTTTCTTT.

This clone was observed a few times. CDR3 in DNA: TGTGCCAGCAGTGTTCAGGGGATCTTGAACACTGAAGCTTTCTTT. Protein: CASSVQGILNTEAFF. The chain combines TRBV2 with TRBJ1-1; D perhaps matches TRBD1 (6 bases). The CDR3 is 15 residues long. V was clipped by 4 bases and J by 0 bases, with 12 bases between them. Germline V gene lookup returns CDR1 SNHLY and CDR2 FYNNEI.

J is TRBJ2-7 and V is TRBV19; TRBD1 matches at 8 bases. The CDR3 is 16 residues long. Germline lookup yields CDR1 LNHDA and CDR2 SQIVND (reference sequence). The CDR3 DNA sequence: TGTGCGTCTTCGGCGCAGGGGGCTGGGGCCTCCTACGAGCAGTACTTC. Amino acids: CASSAQGAGASYEQYF. Full variable domain (remainder filled in from reference TRBV19 and TRBJ2-7): DGGITQSPKYLFRKEGQNVTLSCEQNLNHDAMYWYRQDPGQGLRLIYYSQIVNDFQKGDIAEGYSVSREKKESFPLTVTSAQKNPTAFYLCASSAQGAGASYEQYFGPGTRLTVT.

This clone was observed a few times. The J gene is TRBJ1-6, the V gene TRBV25-1, with TRBD1 matching 10 bases. This CDR3 is built from 14 residues. CDR1 is MGHDK and CDR2 is SYGVNS in the germline V gene. J was trimmed by 8 bases and V by 6 bases; bases with no gene match: 4. CDR3 loop: CASSPTGGDSPLHF. CDR3 in DNA: TGTGCCAGCAGCCCGACAGGGGGCGATTCACCCCTCCACTTT.

The rearrangement links TRBV7-2 to TRBJ1-5; D unresolved. The germline gives CDR1 SGHTA, CDR2 FQGNSA. The length of the CDR3 is 15 residues. V was shortened by 1 base and J by 0 bases, with 7 bases between the two germline ends. CDR3 sequence (DNA): TGTGCCAGCAGCTTAGTGGGCGATAGCAATCAGCCCCAGCATTTT. The encoded protein is CASSLVGDSNQPQHF. Variable domain in full (rest from reference TRBV7-2 and TRBJ1-5): GAGVSQSPSNKVTEKGKDVELRCDPISGHTALYWYRQSLGQGLEFLIYFQGNSAPDKSGLPSDRFSAERTGGSVSTLTIQRTQQEDSAVYLCASSLVGDSNQPQHFGDGTRLSIL.

V is TRBV5-1 and J is TRBJ2-1, with 14 bases aligning to TRBD2. V was clipped by 3 bases and J by 9 bases; unmatched bases: 11. The CDR3 has 17 residues. The germline V gene encodes CDR1 SGHRS and CDR2 YFSETQ. Written as DNA, the CDR3 is TGCGCCAGCAGCTGGGGGGGACTAGCGGGAGCTCAGGGTGAGCAGTTCTTC. Protein: CASSWGGLAGAQGEQFF.